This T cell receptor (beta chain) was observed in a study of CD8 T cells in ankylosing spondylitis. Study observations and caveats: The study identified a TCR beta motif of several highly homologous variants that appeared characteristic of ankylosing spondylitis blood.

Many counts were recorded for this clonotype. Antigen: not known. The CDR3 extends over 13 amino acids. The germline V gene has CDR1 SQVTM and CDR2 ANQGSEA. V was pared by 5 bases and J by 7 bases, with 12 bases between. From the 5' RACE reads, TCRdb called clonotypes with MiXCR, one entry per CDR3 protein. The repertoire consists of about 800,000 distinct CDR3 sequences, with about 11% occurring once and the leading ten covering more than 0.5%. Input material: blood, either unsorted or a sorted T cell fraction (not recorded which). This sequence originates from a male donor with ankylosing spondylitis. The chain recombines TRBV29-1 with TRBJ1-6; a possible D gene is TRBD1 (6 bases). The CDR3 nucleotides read TGCAGCGTTCGAACAGGGAGAAATTCACCCCTCCACTTT. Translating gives CSVRTGRNSPLHF.